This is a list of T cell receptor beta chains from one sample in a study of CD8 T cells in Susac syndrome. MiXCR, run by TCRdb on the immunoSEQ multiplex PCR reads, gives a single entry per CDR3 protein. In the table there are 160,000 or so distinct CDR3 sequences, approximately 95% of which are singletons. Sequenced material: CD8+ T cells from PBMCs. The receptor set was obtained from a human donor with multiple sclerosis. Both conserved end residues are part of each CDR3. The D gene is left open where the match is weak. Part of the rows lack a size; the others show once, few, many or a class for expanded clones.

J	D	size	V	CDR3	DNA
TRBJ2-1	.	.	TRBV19	CASSMTRAYNEQFF	TGTGCCAGTAGTATGACTCGAGCCTACAATGAGCAGTTCTTC
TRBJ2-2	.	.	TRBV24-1	CATSDPGTHNTGELFF	TGTGCCACCAGTGATCCCGGGACACACAACACCGGGGAGCTGTTTTTT
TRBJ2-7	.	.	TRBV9	CASSVGVRYYEQYF	TGTGCCAGCAGCGTAGGTGTCAGATACTACGAGCAGTACTTC
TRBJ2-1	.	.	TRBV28	CASSLVEQFF	TGTGCCAGCAGTTTGGTTGAGCAGTTCTTC
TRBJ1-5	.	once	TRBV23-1	CASSQLWGRVGGNQPQHF	TGCGCCAGCAGTCAATTGTGGGGCAGGGTAGGGGGCAATCAGCCCCAGCATTTT
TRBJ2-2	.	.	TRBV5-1	CASSLSPESNTGELFF	TGCGCCAGCAGCTTGTCTCCGGAGTCGAACACCGGGGAGCTGTTTTTT
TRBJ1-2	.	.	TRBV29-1	CSVDSGAQEHYGYTF	TGCAGCGTGGATTCGGGGGCCCAGGAACACTATGGCTACACCTTC
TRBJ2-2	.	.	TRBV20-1	CSARMMVRGYTGELFF	TGCAGTGCTAGAATGATGGTTCGGGGTTACACCGGGGAGCTGTTTTTT
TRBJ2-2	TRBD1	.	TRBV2	CASSEQGVENTGELFF	TGTGCCAGCAGTGAACAGGGGGTGGAAAACACCGGGGAGCTGTTTTTT
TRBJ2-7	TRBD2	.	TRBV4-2	CASSPVAGAAGYEQYF	TGTGCCAGCAGCCCCGTGGCGGGAGCGGCCGGCTACGAGCAGTACTTC
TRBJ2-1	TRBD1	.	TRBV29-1	CSVVISGQVIEGEFF	TGCAGCGTTGTGATCTCGGGACAGGTCATCGAGGGGGAGTTCTTC
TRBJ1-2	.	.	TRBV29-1	CSVVITPDGYTF	TGCAGCGTTGTCATCACTCCCGATGGCTACACCTTC
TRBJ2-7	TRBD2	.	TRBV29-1	CSVKSGRGHEQYF	TGCAGCGTTAAGAGCGGGAGAGGCCACGAGCAGTACTTC
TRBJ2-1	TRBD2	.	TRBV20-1	CSARVTSGRTYNEQFF	TGCAGTGCTAGAGTGACTAGCGGGAGGACCTACAATGAGCAGTTCTTC
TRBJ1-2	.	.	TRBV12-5	CASGFPSYGYTF	TGTGCTAGTGGTTTCCCTTCCTATGGCTACACCTTC
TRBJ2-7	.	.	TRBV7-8	CASSFGLYEQYF	TGTGCCAGCAGCTTCGGGCTCTACGAGCAGTACTTC
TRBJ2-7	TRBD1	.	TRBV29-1	CSVVDADRAIYEQYF	TGCAGCGTGGTTGATGCGGACAGGGCCATCTACGAGCAGTACTTC